Below, 2 T cell receptor beta chains from the same sample are listed, as sequenced in a study of cytomegalovirus exposure and HLA in healthy donors. Both 60 Vbeta primers and 13 Jbeta primers went into the PCR. The data were produced by immunoSEQ multiplex PCR, yet TCRdb's version contains in-frame clones alone and is incomplete. The sample has around 150,000 clones; around three quarters are singletons. Sequencing was performed on PBMCs. The origin of the receptors is a man between 35 and 55 years old in good health and CMV-seronegative.

A single count supports this clone. One end of the junction fails to match germline, which may point to a read error. V usage is TRBV7-9 and J usage is TRBJ2-7; possibly TRBD1 for D (5 bases). CDR3 length: 12 residues. Germline values: CDR1 SEHNR, CDR2 FQNEAQ (reference sequence). The CDR3 reads CSSSLDRYEQYF. The CDR3 DNA sequence: TGTTCCAGCAGCTTAGACAGATACGAGCAGTACTTC.

The chain employs TRBV11-2 and TRBJ1-4; TRBD1 might be the D (6 bases). The V end lost 5 bases, the J end lost 8 bases, and 21 bases lay between the germline ends. Looked up from germline, CDR1 is SGHAT and CDR2 is FQNNGV. The CDR3 loop spans 16 amino acids. The CDR3 region is CASSPIGPGVGEKLFF. The CDR3 DNA reads TGTGCCAGCAGCCCTATCGGGCCAGGGGTAGGCGAAAAACTGTTTTTT.